Following are 16 T cell receptor beta chains from one sample sequenced in a study of CD8+ T cells in alopecia areata (dated by TCRdb to the late 2010s). The sample's time point label is to be understood as: less than five weeks on oral tofacitinib. The treatment or condition tag for this specimen amounts to: oral pan-JAK inhibitor, 5-10 mg twice daily. The library was produced with the immunoSEQ multiplex PCR assay. To provide template for TCR sequencing, every sample had RNA extracted and reverse transcribed into cDNA. TCRdb retrieved this table from immuneACCESS and kept in-frame rearrangements only. Not all clones are present; in checked studies, unresolved V genes account for under half, and no reason is known for the remainder. For this sample the table gives about 140,000 clones, of which roughly four fifths were detected only once. The ten most abundant clones make up 20% to 30% of the sample.

The material was CD8+ T cells sorted from blood, obtained at week 4, from a patient treated with tofacitinib. The source of these receptors is a human donor with alopecia areata.

The chain joins TRBV29-1 to TRBJ2-7; D remains ambiguous. The CDR3 consists of 12 residues. Germline V gene lookup returns CDR1 SQVTM and CDR2 ANQGSEA. V dropped 5 bases and J dropped 6 bases, with 14 bases sitting between them. This chain's CDR3 is CSVRADSLEQYF. The DNA for the CDR3 is TGCAGCGTTAGGGCAGACTCCCTCGAGCAGTACTTC.

V usage is TRBV7-8 and J usage is TRBJ2-2; possible D gene TRBD2, 6 bases. V was shortened by 3 bases and J by 8 bases, with 22 bases between the two germline ends. Germline-derived CDR1 and CDR2 are SGHVS and FQNEAQ. There are 17 residues in the CDR3. The CDR3 nucleotides read TGTGCCAGCAGCTTGGATAACCGGGACTTCCTTGGTGGGGAGCTGTTTTTT. This encodes CASSLDNRDFLGGELFF. The entire variable domain, with the rest obtained from reference TRBV7-8 and TRBJ2-2, is as follows: GAGVSQSPRYKVAKRGQDVALRCDPISGHVSLFWYQQALGQGPEFLTYFQNEAQLDKSGLPSDRFFAERPEGSVSTLKIQRTQQEDSAVYLCASSLDNRDFLGGELFFGEGSRLTVL.

V usage is TRBV7-9 and J usage is TRBJ2-1; D unclear. The V end lost 3 bases, the J end lost 0 bases, and 9 bases lay between the germline ends. There are 15 residues in the CDR3. Germline V lookup: CDR1 SEHNR, CDR2 FQNEAQ (reference sequence). The CDR3 DNA follows: TGTGCCAGCAGCTTGCAACAGAGCTCCTACAATGAGCAGTTCTTC. Amino acid sequence: CASSLQQSSYNEQFF.

The chain uses TRBV30 and TRBJ2-7, with 9 bases that match TRBD2. CDR3 size: 12 residues. The V gene's germline CDR1 is GTSNPN and CDR2 SVGIG (reference sequence). V shed 5 bases, J shed 6 bases, and the junction held 5 bases outside the gene matches. The CDR3 DNA is TGTGCCTGGGGGGGACTAGCCCCCGAGCAGTACTTC. This codes for CAWGGLAPEQYF.

The chain carries TRBV7-9 and TRBJ2-2; 9 bases align to TRBD2. V shed 4 bases and J 3 bases; nucleotides not matched to a gene: 3. Looked up from germline, CDR1 is SEHNR and CDR2 is FQNEAQ (reference sequence). The CDR3 is made up of 15 amino acids. The CDR3 DNA sequence: TGTGCCAGCAGCTCGAGACTAGCGGACACCGGGGAGCTGTTTTTT. Its translation: CASSSRLADTGELFF. The complete variable domain, with remaining parts taken from reference TRBV7-9 and TRBJ2-2, reads DTGVSQNPRHKITKRGQNVTFRCDPISEHNRLYWYRQTLGQGPEFLTYFQNEAQLEKSRLLSDRFSAERPKGSFSTLEIQRTEQGDSAMYLCASSSRLADTGELFFGEGSRLTVL.

This chain joins TRBV29-1 and TRBJ2-2, with 9 bases aligning to TRBD1. The junction had 13 bases not matched to a gene; V was cut back by 5 bases and J by 6 bases. The germline gives CDR1 SQVTM, CDR2 ANQGSEA. This CDR3 contains 16 residues. This CDR3 is CSVLGFRTGDPGELFF. In DNA form, the CDR3 reads TGCAGCGTTCTCGGATTTAGGACAGGGGACCCCGGGGAGCTGTTTTTT.

The rearrangement uses TRBV7-2 and TRBJ2-5; 11 positions agree with TRBD2. V lost 6 bases, J lost 1 base, and 10 bases stayed unmatched. The CDR3 spans 17 residues. Germline CDR1 is SGHTA and CDR2 is FQGNSA. The CDR3 DNA is TGTGCCAGCAGTGGGGTAGGCGGGACTAGCGGCCAAGAGACCCAGTACTTC. Translating it yields CASSGVGGTSGQETQYF.

The V and J genes are TRBV27 and TRBJ2-4; no clear D gene. Germline V CDR1 and CDR2: MNHEY, SMNVEV (reference sequence). CDR3 length: 14 residues. The ends were cut back, 5 bases at V and 7 bases at J, with 15 bases in the middle. The CDR3 nucleotides read TGTGCCAGCAGTAGTTCGGGTTCAGTCAACATTCAGTACTTC. As protein: CASSSSGSVNIQYF.

This clone was seen a handful of times. The CDR3 is CASSENSPHQPQHF. The CDR3 bases are TGTGCCAGCAGTGAGAACAGTCCCCATCAGCCCCAGCATTTT. The gene calls are TRBV6-1 and TRBJ1-5, with no clear D. V was shortened by 3 bases and J by 5 bases, with 11 bases between the two germline ends. Germline lookup yields CDR1 MNHNS and CDR2 SASEGT. The CDR3 has 14 residues.

This chain links TRBV29-1 with TRBJ2-1; no clear D. This CDR3 has 16 amino acids. Trimming shortened V by 0 bases and J by 0 bases, and 12 bases separated the two germline ends. Germline CDR1 and CDR2: SQVTM and ANQGSEA. In nucleotides, the CDR3 is TGCAGCGTTGAAGATGGAAGGGTGAGCTCCTACAATGAGCAGTTCTTC. Translated, it gives CSVEDGRVSSYNEQFF.

The rearrangement uses TRBV6-1 and TRBJ2-1; D remains unclear. CDR1 is MNHNS, CDR2 SASEGT, per germline. V lost 4 bases, J lost 8 bases, and 15 bases lay in between. This CDR3 has 14 residues. The CDR3 sequence: CASSVSSAIDEQFF. CDR3 coding DNA: TGTGCCAGCAGTGTTTCATCGGCAATCGATGAGCAGTTCTTC.

The rearrangement links TRBV27 to TRBJ2-3; 8 bases match TRBD2. The CDR3 loop spans 17 amino acids. Germline values: CDR1 MNHEY, CDR2 SMNVEV (reference sequence). The V gene end was trimmed by 5 bases and the J gene end by 2 bases; junction bases not matched to a gene: 12. The CDR3 DNA is TGTGCCAGCAGTCCCTGGGCAGCGGGGGCCTACACAGATACGCAGTATTTT. Protein product: CASSPWAAGAYTDTQYF.

The chain links TRBV6-5 to TRBJ2-1; D gene ambiguous. With 0 bases removed from V and 6 bases from J, the gap between germline ends came to 9 bases. In germline, CDR1 is MNHEY, CDR2 SVGAGI. CDR3 size: 14 residues. The CDR3, as DNA: TGTGCCAGCAGTTACTCGAAATCGCTCAATGAGCAGTTCTTC. It codes for CASSYSKSLNEQFF.

V and J are TRBV15 and TRBJ2-5, with 7 bases aligning to TRBD1. After removal of 2 bases from V and 4 bases from J, the junction contained 7 bases not matched to a gene. Germline CDR1 is LNHNV and CDR2 is YYDKDF (reference sequence). The CDR3 length is 15 residues. CDR3 in amino acids: CATSRNRGLGETQYF. DNA for the CDR3: TGTGCCACCAGCAGAAACAGGGGTTTAGGAGAGACCCAGTACTTC. The full variable domain, its missing parts supplied by reference TRBV15 and TRBJ2-5, is DAMVIQNPRYQVTQFGKPVTLSCSQTLNHNVMYWYQQKSSQAPKLLFHYYDKDFNNEADTPDNFQSRRPNTSFCFLDIRSPGLGDTAMYLCATSRNRGLGETQYFGPGTRLLVL.

The J gene is TRBJ2-1, the V gene TRBV4-1; D may be TRBD2 (6 bases). CDR1 and CDR2 (germline): MGHRA, YSYEKL. Trimming removed 3 bases from V and 0 bases from J, with 18 bases in between. The CDR3 runs 18 residues. This CDR3 is CASSQTGTRLSSYNEQFF. CDR3 in DNA: TGCGCCAGCAGCCAGACCGGGACTCGCCTAAGCTCCTACAATGAGCAGTTCTTC.

The CDR3 loop reads CASRLAGGDDYEQYF. The CDR3 nucleotides read TGTGCCAGCAGACTAGCGGGGGGAGACGATTACGAGCAGTACTTC. V usage is TRBV27 and J usage is TRBJ2-7, with TRBD2 matching over 12 bases. Germline V lookup: CDR1 MNHEY, CDR2 SMNVEV (reference sequence). This CDR3 is built from 15 residues. V lost 6 bases and J lost 4; bases outside the gene matches: 7.